These 14 T cell receptor beta chains share one sample of origin, sequenced in a study of tumor-infiltrating lymphocytes in localized non-small cell lung cancer. Sequencing used immunoSEQ multiplex PCR; TCRdb keeps in-frame clones, though not all of them. Among over 10,000 clones listed, roughly 79% were seen once. The sample consisted of lung tumor tissue. The receptors originated from a human donor with non-small cell lung cancer.

V gene TRBV28 combines with J gene TRBJ2-7; TRBD1 aligns across 7 bases. Germline CDR1 and CDR2: MDHEN and SYDVKM. This CDR3 is built from 16 residues. V lost 6 bases, J lost 1 base, and 12 bases stayed unmatched. DNA for the CDR3: TGTGCCAGCAGCCTAGGGGCCGGGACAGTATCCTACGAGCAGTACTTC. Its protein product is CASSLGAGTVSYEQYF.

V and J are TRBV14 and TRBJ2-2, with a weak D call TRBD1 (7 bases). V gave up 5 bases and J gave up 6 bases, with 10 bases separating them. The CDR3 runs 13 residues. Germline V gene data show CDR1 as SGHDN and CDR2 as FVKESK. CDR3 sequence: CASSAGTAGELFF. In DNA, the CDR3 is TGTGCCAGCAGCGCGGGGACAGCCGGGGAGCTGTTTTTT.

The chain joins TRBV10-2 to TRBJ2-1; a possible D gene is TRBD2 (5 bases). With 3 bases removed from V and 8 bases from J, the gap between germline ends came to 14 bases. CDR1 WSHSY and CDR2 SAAADI come from the germline V gene. CDR3 length: 14 amino acids. This CDR3 reads CASSDNSSGDEQFF. The CDR3 nucleotides read TGCGCCAGCAGTGATAATTCGTCCGGGGATGAGCAGTTCTTC.

In its sample, this clone is medium-sized. The rearrangement links TRBV19 to TRBJ2-1, with D uncertain. CDR1 is LNHDA, CDR2 SQIVND, per germline (reference sequence). CDR3 length: 15 amino acids. V shed 1 base and J shed 6 bases, with 13 bases lying between them. CDR3 protein: CASSIVTGSLNEQFF. The CDR3 bases are TGTGCCAGTAGTATAGTGACGGGCTCACTCAATGAGCAGTTCTTC.

CDR3 protein: CASSISGAGAKNIQYF. CDR3 in DNA: TGCGCCAGCAGCATTAGCGGGGCTGGGGCCAAAAACATTCAGTACTTC. The chain combines TRBV5-1 with TRBJ2-4; 8 nucleotides align to TRBD2. The germline V gene encodes CDR1 SGHRS and CDR2 YFSETQ. The CDR3 sequence is 16 residues long. J lost 1 base, V lost 4 bases, and 7 bases had no gene match.

This chain uses TRBV28 with TRBJ2-7; tentatively, D is TRBD1 (5 bases). The CDR3 is 11 residues long. Trimming cost V 6 bases and J 5 bases, with 8 bases left between them. The V gene's germline CDR1 is MDHEN and CDR2 SYDVKM. Here the CDR3 reads CASRRRDEQYF. DNA of the CDR3: TGTGCCAGCAGACGCAGGGACGAGCAGTACTTC. Together with reference TRBV28 and TRBJ2-7, the CDR3 gives the full variable domain: DVKVTQSSRYLVKRTGEKVFLECVQDMDHENMFWYRQDPGLGLRLIYFSYDVKMKEKGDIPEGYSVSREKKERFSLILESASTNQTSMYLCASRRRDEQYFGPGTRLTVT.

This clone came up a few times. The genes are TRBV18 and TRBJ1-2, with D tentatively TRBD1 (6 bases). The CDR3 has 12 residues. Per germline, CDR1 KGHSH and CDR2 LQKENI. The germline V and J ends were trimmed by 6 bases and 8 bases, with 13 bases remaining between them. CDR3 DNA sequence: TGTGCCAGCTCGCAACAGGGTAACGGCTACACCTTC. Amino acids: CASSQQGNGYTF.

This clone has a single count. The rearrangement links TRBV2 to TRBJ2-7; 8 nucleotides line up with TRBD1. Germline CDR1 is SNHLY and CDR2 is FYNNEI. The CDR3 extends over 14 amino acids. V dropped 6 bases and J dropped 3; count of bases not matched to a gene: 7. The CDR3 here is CASSQSGQGYEQYF. The DNA of the CDR3 is TGTGCCAGCAGCCAGAGTGGACAGGGCTACGAGCAGTACTTC.

V is TRBV4-1 and J is TRBJ2-1; 8 positions match TRBD1. The V and J ends lost 4 bases and 9 bases, in that order; junction bases with no gene match: 5. This CDR3 contains 13 residues. The germline V gene has CDR1 MGHRA and CDR2 YSYEKL. For the CDR3, the DNA is TGCGCCAGCAGCCCTCAGGGGGCGGGTGAGCAGTTCTTC. Its protein product is CASSPQGAGEQFF.

The CDR3 region has the DNA TGCGCCAGCAGTGAGCGGCGGGACTCAGATACGCAGTATTTT. Protein: CASSERRDSDTQYF. The genes are TRBV10-1 and TRBJ2-3; D possibly corresponds to TRBD2 (6 bases). The CDR3 sequence is 14 residues long. V was clipped by 2 bases and J by 4 bases, with 10 bases between them. Germline V CDR1 and CDR2: WNHNN, SYGVQD (reference sequence).

The chain has TRBV19 and TRBJ1-1, with 9 bases matching TRBD1. The CDR3 has 14 amino acids. CDR1 LNHDA and CDR2 SQIVND come from the germline V gene (reference sequence). After removal of 6 bases from V and 1 base from J, the junction contained 3 bases not matched to a gene. CDR3 region: CASSRDRENTEAFF. The CDR3 DNA sequence: TGTGCCAGTAGCCGGGACAGGGAGAACACTGAAGCTTTCTTT. The whole variable domain, remainder taken from reference TRBV19 and TRBJ1-1, is DGGITQSPKYLFRKEGQNVTLSCEQNLNHDAMYWYRQDPGQGLRLIYYSQIVNDFQKGDIAEGYSVSREKKESFPLTVTSAQKNPTAFYLCASSRDRENTEAFFGQGTRLTVV.

This sequence joins TRBV7-7 and TRBJ2-5; no definite D call. CDR1 is SSHAT and CDR2 is FNYEAQ in the germline V gene (reference sequence). The CDR3 spans 13 residues. V was cut by 0 bases and J by 4 bases, with 6 bases left in between. This chain's CDR3 is CASSLAPTETQYF. Written as DNA, the CDR3 is TGTGCCAGCAGCTTAGCCCCGACAGAGACCCAGTACTTC.

This sequence joins TRBV28 and TRBJ2-5; TRBD2 agrees at 10 bases. The CDR3 consists of 19 residues. The germline V gene has CDR1 MDHEN and CDR2 SYDVKM. Unmatched junction bases numbered 13, after V lost 0 bases and J lost 3 bases. CDR3 bases: TGTGCCAGCAGTTTATGGGTTGTTCGTAGCGGGAGGAATAAAGAGACCCAGTACTTC. Amino acid sequence: CASSLWVVRSGRNKETQYF.

The V call is TRBV2, the J call TRBJ1-5, with TRBD1 identical over 7 bases. This CDR3 contains 14 residues. With V trimmed by 5 bases and J by 1 base, 2 bases remained unmatched. Germline assignment: CDR1 SNHLY and CDR2 FYNNEI. This CDR3 reads CASSQTGSNQPQHF. The DNA for the CDR3 is TGTGCCAGCAGTCAGACAGGGAGCAATCAGCCCCAGCATTTT.